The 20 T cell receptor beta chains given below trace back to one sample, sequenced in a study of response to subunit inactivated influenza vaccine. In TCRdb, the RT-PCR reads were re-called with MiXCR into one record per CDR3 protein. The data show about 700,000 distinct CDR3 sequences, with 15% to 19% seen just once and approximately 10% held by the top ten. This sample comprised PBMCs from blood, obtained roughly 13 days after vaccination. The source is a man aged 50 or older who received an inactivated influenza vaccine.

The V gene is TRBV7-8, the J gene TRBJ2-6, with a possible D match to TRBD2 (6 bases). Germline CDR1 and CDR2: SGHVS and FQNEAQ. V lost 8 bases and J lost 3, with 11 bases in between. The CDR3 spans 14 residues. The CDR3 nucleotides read TGTGCCAGCCGAGGAGCGGGTGGGGCCAACGTCCTGACTTTC. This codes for CASRGAGGANVLTF.

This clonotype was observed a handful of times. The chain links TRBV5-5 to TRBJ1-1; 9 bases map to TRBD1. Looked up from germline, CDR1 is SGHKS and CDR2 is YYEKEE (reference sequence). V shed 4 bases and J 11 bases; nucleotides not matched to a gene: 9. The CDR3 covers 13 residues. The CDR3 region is CASSLEGTGWAFF. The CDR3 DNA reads TGTGCCAGCAGCCTAGAAGGGACAGGGTGGGCTTTCTTT.

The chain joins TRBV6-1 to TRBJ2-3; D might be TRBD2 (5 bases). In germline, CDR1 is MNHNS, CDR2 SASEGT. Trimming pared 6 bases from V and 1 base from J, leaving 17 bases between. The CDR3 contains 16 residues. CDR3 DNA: TGTGCCAGCAGCCATGCTCGGGGAGTCGGCACAGATACGCAGTATTTT. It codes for CASSHARGVGTDTQYF.

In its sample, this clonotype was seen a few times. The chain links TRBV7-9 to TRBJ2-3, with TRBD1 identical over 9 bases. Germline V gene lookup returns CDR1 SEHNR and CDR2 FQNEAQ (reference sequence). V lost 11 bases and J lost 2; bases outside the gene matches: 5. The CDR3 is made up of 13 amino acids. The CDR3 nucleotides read TGTGCCGCGGGACAGGGCCTCACAGATACGCAGTATTTT. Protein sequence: CAAGQGLTDTQYF.

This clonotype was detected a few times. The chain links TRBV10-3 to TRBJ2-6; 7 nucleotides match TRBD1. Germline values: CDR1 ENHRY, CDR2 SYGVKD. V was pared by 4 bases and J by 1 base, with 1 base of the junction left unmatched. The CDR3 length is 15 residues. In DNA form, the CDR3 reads TGTGCCATCAGTGTGACAGGGTCTGGGGCCAACGTCCTGACTTTC. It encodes CAISVTGSGANVLTF.

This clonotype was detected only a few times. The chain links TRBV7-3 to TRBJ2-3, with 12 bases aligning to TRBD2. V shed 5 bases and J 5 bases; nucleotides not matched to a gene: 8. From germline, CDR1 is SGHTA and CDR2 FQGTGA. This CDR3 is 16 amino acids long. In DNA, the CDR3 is TGTGCCAGCAGCCTAGGGACTAGCGGGCGGGGAGATACGCAGTATTTT. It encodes CASSLGTSGRGDTQYF.

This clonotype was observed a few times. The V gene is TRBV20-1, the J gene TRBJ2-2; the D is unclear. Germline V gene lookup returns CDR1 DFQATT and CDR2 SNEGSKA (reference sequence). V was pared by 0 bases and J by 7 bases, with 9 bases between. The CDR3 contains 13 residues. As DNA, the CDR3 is TGCAGTGCTAGAGACCCGAGAAACGGGGAGCTGTTTTTT. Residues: CSARDPRNGELFF.

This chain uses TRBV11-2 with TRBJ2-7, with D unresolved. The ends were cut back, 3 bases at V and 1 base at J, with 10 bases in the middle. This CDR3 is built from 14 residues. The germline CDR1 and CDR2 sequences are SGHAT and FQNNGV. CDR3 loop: CASSFRRFSYEQYF. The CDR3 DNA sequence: TGTGCCAGCAGCTTCCGCCGATTTTCCTACGAGCAGTACTTC. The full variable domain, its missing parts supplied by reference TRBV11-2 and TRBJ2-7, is EAGVAQSPRYKIIEKRQSVAFWCNPISGHATLYWYQQILGQGPKLLIQFQNNGVVDDSQLPKDRFSAERLKGVDSTLKIQPAKLEDSAVYLCASSFRRFSYEQYFGPGTRLTVT.

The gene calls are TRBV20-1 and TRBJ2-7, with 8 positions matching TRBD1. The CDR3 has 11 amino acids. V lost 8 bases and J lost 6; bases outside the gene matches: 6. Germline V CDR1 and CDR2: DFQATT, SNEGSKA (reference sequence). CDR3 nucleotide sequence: TGCAGTCCCCGTCAGGGGGCCGAGCAGTACTTC. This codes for CSPRQGAEQYF.

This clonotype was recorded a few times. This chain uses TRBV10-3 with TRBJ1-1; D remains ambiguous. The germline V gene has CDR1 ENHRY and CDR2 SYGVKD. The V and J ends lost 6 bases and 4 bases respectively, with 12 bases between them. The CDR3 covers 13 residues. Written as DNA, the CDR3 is TGTGCCATCAGCGAAACCCGATCCACTGAAGCTTTCTTT. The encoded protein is CAISETRSTEAFF.

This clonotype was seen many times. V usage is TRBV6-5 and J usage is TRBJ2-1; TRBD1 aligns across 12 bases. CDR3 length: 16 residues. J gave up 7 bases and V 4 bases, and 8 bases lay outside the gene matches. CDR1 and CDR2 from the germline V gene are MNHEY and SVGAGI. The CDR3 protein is CASSSAGTGGRNEQFF. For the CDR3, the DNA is TGTGCCAGCAGTTCAGCCGGGACAGGGGGCCGTAATGAGCAGTTCTTC.

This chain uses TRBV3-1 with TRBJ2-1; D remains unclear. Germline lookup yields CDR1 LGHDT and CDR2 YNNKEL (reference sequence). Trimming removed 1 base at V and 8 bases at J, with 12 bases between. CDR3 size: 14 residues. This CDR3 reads CASSQGHGRYEQFF. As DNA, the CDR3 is TGTGCCAGCAGCCAAGGTCATGGGCGTTATGAGCAGTTCTTC.

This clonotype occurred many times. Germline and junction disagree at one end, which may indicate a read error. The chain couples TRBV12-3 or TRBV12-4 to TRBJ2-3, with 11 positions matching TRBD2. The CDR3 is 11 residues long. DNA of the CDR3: TGTGCCAGCAGGTCTAGCGGGGGGTCCCATTTT. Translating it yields CASRSSGGSHF.

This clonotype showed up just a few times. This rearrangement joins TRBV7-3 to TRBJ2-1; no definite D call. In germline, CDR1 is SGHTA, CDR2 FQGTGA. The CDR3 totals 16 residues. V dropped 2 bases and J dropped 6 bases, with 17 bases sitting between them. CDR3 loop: CASSLAMGYSSNEQFF. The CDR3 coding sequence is TGTGCCAGCAGCTTAGCTATGGGGTATAGTTCCAATGAGCAGTTCTTC.

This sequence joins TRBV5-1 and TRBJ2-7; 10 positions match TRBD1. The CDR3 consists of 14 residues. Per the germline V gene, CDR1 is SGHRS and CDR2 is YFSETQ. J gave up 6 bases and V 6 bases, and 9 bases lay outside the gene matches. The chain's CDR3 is CASTKGTGAREQYF. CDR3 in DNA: TGCGCCAGCACCAAAGGGACAGGGGCTCGCGAGCAGTACTTC.

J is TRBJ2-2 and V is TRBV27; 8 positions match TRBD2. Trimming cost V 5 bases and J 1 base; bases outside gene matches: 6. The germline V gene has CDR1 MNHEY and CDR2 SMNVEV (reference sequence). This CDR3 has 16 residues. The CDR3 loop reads CASSISGNLNTGELFF. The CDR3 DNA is TGTGCCAGCAGTATTAGCGGGAACTTGAACACCGGGGAGCTGTTTTTT.

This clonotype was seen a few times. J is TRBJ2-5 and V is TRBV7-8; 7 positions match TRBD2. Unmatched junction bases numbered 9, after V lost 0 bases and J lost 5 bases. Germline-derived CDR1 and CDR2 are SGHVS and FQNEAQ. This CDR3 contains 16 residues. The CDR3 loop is CASSLARRGFGETQYF. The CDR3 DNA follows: TGTGCCAGCAGCTTAGCCCGGCGGGGGTTTGGGGAGACCCAGTACTTC.

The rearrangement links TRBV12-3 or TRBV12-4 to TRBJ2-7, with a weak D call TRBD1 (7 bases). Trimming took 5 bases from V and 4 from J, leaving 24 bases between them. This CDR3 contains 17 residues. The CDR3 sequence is CASSPGGGAQVRYEQYF. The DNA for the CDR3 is TGTGCCAGCAGTCCCGGAGGGGGCGCCCAGGTTAGGTACGAGCAGTACTTC.

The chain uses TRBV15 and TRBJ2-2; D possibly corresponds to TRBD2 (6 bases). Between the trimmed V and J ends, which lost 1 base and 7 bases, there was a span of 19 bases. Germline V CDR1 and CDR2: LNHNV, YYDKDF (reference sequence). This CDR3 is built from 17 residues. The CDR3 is CATSRGDSRVSDGELFF. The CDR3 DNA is TGTGCCACCAGCAGAGGGGACTCCCGGGTTTCAGACGGGGAGCTGTTTTTT.

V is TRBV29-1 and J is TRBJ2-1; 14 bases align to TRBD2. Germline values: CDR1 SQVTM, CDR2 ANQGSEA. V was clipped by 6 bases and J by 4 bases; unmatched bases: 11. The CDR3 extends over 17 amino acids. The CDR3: CSVEGLAGVLRYNEQFF. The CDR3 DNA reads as TGCAGCGTCGAGGGACTAGCGGGGGTTTTAAGGTACAATGAGCAGTTCTTC.